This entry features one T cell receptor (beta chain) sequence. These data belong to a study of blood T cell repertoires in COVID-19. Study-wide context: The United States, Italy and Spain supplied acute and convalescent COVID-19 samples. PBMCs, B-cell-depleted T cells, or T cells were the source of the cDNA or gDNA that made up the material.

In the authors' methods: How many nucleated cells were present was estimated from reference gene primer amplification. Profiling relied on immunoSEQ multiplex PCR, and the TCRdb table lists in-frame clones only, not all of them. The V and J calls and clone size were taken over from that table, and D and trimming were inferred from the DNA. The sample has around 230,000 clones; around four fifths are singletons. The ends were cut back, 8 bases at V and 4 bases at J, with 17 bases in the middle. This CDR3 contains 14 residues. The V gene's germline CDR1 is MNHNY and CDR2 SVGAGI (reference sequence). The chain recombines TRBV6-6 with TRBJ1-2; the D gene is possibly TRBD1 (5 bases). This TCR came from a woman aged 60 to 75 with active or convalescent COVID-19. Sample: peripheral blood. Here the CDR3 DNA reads TGTGCCAGCGAAGGTGCAGGGTACGGCTATGGCTACACCTTC. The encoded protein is CASEGAGYGYGYTF.